This paragraph reports one T cell receptor (beta chain). This clonotype was counted ten times or more. Its antigen target is currently unknown. No qualities accompany the bases; no much larger clone lies one base away. The data derive from a study of regulatory T cells in long-lasting Graves disease (dated by TCRdb to the early 2020s). Turning to the overall study: Persistent Graves' disease was defined as persistently positive TSH receptor autoantibodies together with antithyroid drug treatment for over 5 years. Patients with persistent Graves' disease were compared with patients with newly diagnosed Graves' disease using TCR sequencing and RNA sequencing of peripheral blood. The study took place in China and was registered as a clinical trial. A total of roughly 33 samples were covered by TCR sequencing, comprising some 13 persistent and approximately 20 newly diagnosed Graves' disease patients. Antithyroid drugs had been taken for approximately 9.7 years on average by persistent Graves' disease patients in the clinical cohort. Broader findings and caveats from the paper: The authors acknowledged the small sample size as a limitation that may reduce accuracy. Sequencing and analysis were limited to the TCR beta chain. Because the primary lesion, thyroid tissue, could not be accessed, the study looked at peripheral blood alone. Persistent patients shared more public clonotypes among themselves (around 2,700) than newly diagnosed patients did (more than 950). Persistent disease showed preferential use of TRBV28, TRBJ1-2 and TRBJ2-5, whereas newly diagnosed disease favored TRBV20-1 and TRBJ2-1. Persistent Graves' disease patients showed lower TCR Shannon entropy and fewer highly expanded clones than newly diagnosed patients, suggesting clonal expansion.

Explained via the paper, the time point label denotes: persistent/refractory GD, antithyroid drugs over 5 years with positive TRAb. RNA was extracted from PBMCs in TRIzol for both TCR sequencing and RNA sequencing. Graves' disease was diagnosed according to American Thyroid Association guidelines. Recruitment of patients was carried out at an endocrinology department in Xi'an, China. From each patient, nine milliliters of peripheral blood was collected into an EDTA anticoagulant tube. Ficoll Paque Plus density gradient separation was used to isolate PBMCs, and no additional T cell sorting was done. An Agilent 2100 Bioanalyzer and agarose gel were used to assess RNA quality, and a NanoDrop 2000 was used to measure RNA concentration. The germline V gene gives CDR1 as SGHRS and CDR2 as YFSETQ. The junction shows trimming of 5 bases on V and 2 bases on J, and the gene matches do not reach 6 bases of it. Spanning cysteine to phenylalanine, the CDR3 consists of 14 amino acids. Only the CDR3 region is kept as DNA, spanning 42 bases read in frame from base 1.

The library was obtained by multiplex PCR. The reads were generated on an Illumina HiSeq 4000. iRepertoire HTBI primers and Arm-PCR amplification of CDR3 regions were used to construct TCR beta libraries. Before sequencing, the PCR products underwent gel purification. Turning to the authors' computational methods: Across samples, 60 to 70 TRBV and approximately 15 TRBJ segments were identified and used for gene usage analysis of CDR3 amino acid clonotypes. COPE and FqMerger were used to merge the filtered high-quality paired reads into contigs. BLAST was used to align contigs to the IMGT TRBV, TRBD and TRBJ reference genes, and CDR3 was defined following IMGT. Any clonotype with a frequency above 0.1% was counted as a highly expanded clone. Shannon entropy was used to measure repertoire diversity, and the Gini coefficient was used to measure V-J evenness. Public clonotypes were defined as clonotypes shared by more than one individual. Using fastp trimming at Q25 and MiXCR clonotype assembly, TCRdb reanalyzed the public sequencing data and kept in-frame beta chains. Rows merge per CDR3 protein into single entries with the most common DNA and genes. The V and J calls and clone size come from TCRdb's table, not from the authors' own analysis. The table for this sample lists a few hundred thousand distinct CDR3 sequences; over 20% of them were counted only once. Of the sample, around an eighth falls within the top ten clones.

This receptor chain uses TRBV5-1 and TRBJ2-7; 8 middle bases align to TRBD1. The source is a female donor with Graves disease. Sequenced here: peripheral blood mononuclear cells (PBMCs), sampled when the disease was refractory, from a patient treated with antithyroid drugs. CDR3 protein: CASREETGAYEQYF. Read as DNA, the sequence is TGCGCCAGCAGGGAAGAGACAGGGGCCTACGAGCAGTACTTC. The full variable domain, completed from the reference TRBV5-1 and TRBJ2-7 proteins outside the CDR3, reads KAGVTQTPRYLIKTRGQQVTLSCSPISGHRSVSWYQQTPGQGLQFLFEYFSETQRNKGNFPGRFSGRQFSNSRSEMNVSTLELGDSALYLCASREETGAYEQYFGPGTRLTVT.